These T cell receptor beta chains were read from a single sample in a study of brain T cells in children with intractable seizures. Clones were read by immunoSEQ multiplex PCR, and TCRdb kept only the in-frame ones, dropping some. Of hundreds of thousands of clones listed, 93% are singletons. The specimen was peripheral blood, collected approximately 5 months after surgery. The receptors were sampled from a boy less than two years old with tuberous sclerosis and intractable seizures. Each CDR3 is given with its conserved first and last residue. Fields, in order: clone size, D gene, J gene, V gene, CDR3 DNA, CDR3 protein. D genes are given only for firm matches. Some rows mark clone size as missing; the rest say once, few, many or name a class of expanded clone.

NA,NA,TRBJ2-5,TRBV28,TGTGCCAGCACCTTGAGTGGGCCCCAGGACGGGACCCAGTACTTC,CASTLSGPQDGTQYF
few,NA,TRBJ1-6,TRBV6-5,TGTGCCAGCAGTTCCACGGAGGGGTTCGCCCTCCACTTT,CASSSTEGFALHF
NA,TRBD1,TRBJ1-6,TRBV6-4,TGTGCCAGCAGCGGGACAGCTAATTCACCCCTCCACTTT,CASSGTANSPLHF
NA,TRBD1,TRBJ1-1,TRBV30,TGTGCCTGGGACCAACAGGGGCTGAGCACTGAAGCTTTCTTT,CAWDQQGLSTEAFF
NA,NA,TRBJ2-1,TRBV5-3,TGTGCCAGAAGCTTGTCTTCGCTAGCCAATGAGCAGTTCTTC,CARSLSSLANEQFF
once,NA,TRBJ2-7,TRBV20-1,TGCAGTGCTAGTTACGGGGGCTACGAGCAGTACTTC,CSASYGGYEQYF
NA,NA,TRBJ1-2,TRBV24-1,TGTGCCACCAGTGACTCCACAGCGAACTATGGCTACACCTTC,CATSDSTANYGYTF
NA,NA,TRBJ1-2,TRBV7-6,TGTGCCAGCAGCTTAGGAGATTATGGCTACACCTTC,CASSLGDYGYTF
NA,NA,TRBJ1-2,TRBV6-5,TGTGCCAGCAGTTACGGTTATGGCTACACCTTC,CASSYGYGYTF
few,NA,TRBJ2-7,TRBV7-6,TGTGCCAGCAGCCGGGACGGCTCCTACGAGCAGTACTTC,CASSRDGSYEQYF
NA,NA,TRBJ2-7,TRBV11-2,TGTGCCAGCAGCTCCGATAAAGGCGGGGTAGAGCAGTACTTC,CASSSDKGGVEQYF
NA,NA,TRBJ2-7,TRBV15,TGTGCCACCAGCAGAGAGGGGGGCAGCTCCTACGAGCAGTACTTC,CATSREGGSSYEQYF
NA,NA,TRBJ1-5,TRBV11-2,TGTGCCAGCAGCTCCATTGGGACACCAGAAGGTCAGCCCCAGCATTTT,CASSSIGTPEGQPQHF
NA,TRBD2,TRBJ2-3,TRBV27,TGTGCCAGCAGTTGGACTAGCGGGCAGGGGGATACGCAGTATTTT,CASSWTSGQGDTQYF
NA,TRBD1,TRBJ1-2,TRBV28,TGTGCCAGCAGTCCCCTGGACAGGGACTATGGCTACACCTTC,CASSPLDRDYGYTF
NA,NA,TRBJ1-4,TRBV5-5,TGTGCCAGCAGCTTGAGCAGGGATCGCACTAATGAAAAACTGTTTTTT,CASSLSRDRTNEKLFF
few,NA,TRBJ2-7,TRBV7-9,TGTGCCAGCAGCCGTGTCGCTAGCAACACCTACGAGCAGTACTTC,CASSRVASNTYEQYF
NA,NA,TRBJ1-3,TRBV5-1,TGCGCCAGCAGCTTGGGTTTCTCTGGAAACACCATATATTTT,CASSLGFSGNTIYF
NA,NA,TRBJ2-7,TRBV5-1,TGCGCCAGCAGCTCGTTGGGGAAGCGGGCGACCTACGAGCAGTACTTC,CASSSLGKRATYEQYF
NA,NA,TRBJ1-2,TRBV6-1,TGTGCCAGCAGTGAACTATGGACAGCGGTCTATGGCTACACCTTC,CASSELWTAVYGYTF
NA,TRBD1,TRBJ1-1,TRBV2,TGTGCCAGCAATAGACAGGGGAACACTGAAGCTTTCTTT,CASNRQGNTEAFF
NA,NA,TRBJ1-1,TRBV5-4,TGTGCCAGCAGCTTGGGTGGGACCTCAGAAGCTTTCTTT,CASSLGGTSEAFF
few,NA,TRBJ1-5,TRBV2,TGTGCCAGCAGTGAGGAATTCAATCAGCCCCAGCATTTT,CASSEEFNQPQHF
NA,NA,TRBJ2-5,TRBV5-1,TGCGCCAGCAGCTTGGGATCCCAAGAGACCCAGTACTTC,CASSLGSQETQYF
NA,NA,TRBJ1-2,TRBV19,TGTGCCTCCAGGGTTGAAAGAAACAGTGGCTACACCTTC,CASRVERNSGYTF
NA,NA,TRBJ2-1,TRBV10-3,TGTGCCATCAGTGAGTCTCAGGGGTACAATGAGCAGTTCTTC,CAISESQGYNEQFF
NA,NA,TRBJ1-2,TRBV6-5,TGTGCCAGCAGCCCCCAGGGAATAGATGGCTACACCTTC,CASSPQGIDGYTF
NA,NA,TRBJ2-7,TRBV6-1,TGTGCCAGCAGTCCTAGACAGACGTACTACGAGCAGTACTTC,CASSPRQTYYEQYF
NA,NA,TRBJ1-2,TRBV27,TGTGCCAGCAGCCCTAGCGAGGGGTACTATGGCTACACCTTC,CASSPSEGYYGYTF
NA,NA,TRBJ2-7,TRBV21-1,TGTGCCAGCAGCAAAGGTCCAGGCCGGATAACCTACGAGCAGTACTTC,CASSKGPGRITYEQYF
NA,TRBD2,TRBJ2-7,TRBV2,TGTGCCAGCAGGGGACTAGCGGCATACGAGCAGTACTTC,CASRGLAAYEQYF
NA,NA,TRBJ1-6,TRBV4-2,TGTGCCAGCAGCCAAGATATCCGCTCGGATTGGAGCTCCTATAATTCACCCCTCCACTTT,CASSQDIRSDWSSYNSPLHF
NA,NA,TRBJ2-3,TRBV9,TGTGCCAGCAGCGTAGATCCCAGCACAGATACGCAGTATTTT,CASSVDPSTDTQYF
NA,TRBD2,TRBJ2-7,TRBV10-3,TGTGCCAACGGCCGGGGGGTCGAGCAGTACTTC,CANGRGVEQYF
once,NA,TRBJ2-7,TRBV29-1,TGCAGCGTTGGGGGGCAGGGGAGCTACGAGCAGTACTTC,CSVGGQGSYEQYF
NA,TRBD2,TRBJ2-3,TRBV10-3,TGTGCCATCAGTGAGTCGGGCGGGGGGGCAGGAATAGATACGCAGTATTTT,CAISESGGGAGIDTQYF
NA,TRBD1,TRBJ2-3,TRBV30,TGTGCCTGGGGACAGGCAGATACGCAGTATTTT,CAWGQADTQYF
NA,TRBD2,TRBJ2-1,TRBV3-1/TRBV3-2,TGTGCCAGCAGCCAAGAGGCTAGCGGCCAGGATGAGCAGTTCTTC,CASSQEASGQDEQFF
NA,NA,TRBJ2-7,TRBV11-2,TGTGCCAGCAGCTCCCGCGGGGGCTACTACTACGAGCAGTACTTC,CASSSRGGYYYEQYF
NA,NA,TRBJ1-1,TRBV19,TGTGCCAGTAGTATGAGGGGAATGGCGAACACTGAAGCTTTCTTT,CASSMRGMANTEAFF
NA,NA,TRBJ1-2,TRBV5-1,TGCGCCAGCAGCTTAGTTCCGGGGGGACATCCGAGGGGCTACACCTTC,CASSLVPGGHPRGYTF
NA,NA,TRBJ2-3,TRBV11-2,TGTGCCAGCAGCTTGGCAGGGAGGCAGGCAGATACGCAGTATTTT,CASSLAGRQADTQYF
NA,TRBD2,TRBJ2-1,TRBV27,TGTGCCAGCAGTTTATCCGTGGCTAGCGGCTTCCACAATGAGCAGTTCTTC,CASSLSVASGFHNEQFF
NA,NA,TRBJ2-1,TRBV5-1,TGCGCCAGCAGCTTGACTGGGCTAAACTACAATGAGCAGTTCTTC,CASSLTGLNYNEQFF
once,TRBD1,TRBJ2-3,TRBV5-4,TGTGCCAGCAGCCAACCAGGGGGCGCAGATACGCAGTATTTT,CASSQPGGADTQYF
NA,TRBD1,TRBJ2-7,TRBV7-8,TGTGCCAGCAGCTCGGCACAGGGGGCGACGTACTTC,CASSSAQGATYF
NA,NA,TRBJ1-1,TRBV4-1,TGCGCCAGCAGCCAAGAAGGCGGAATAAACACTGAAGCTTTCTTT,CASSQEGGINTEAFF
NA,NA,TRBJ2-1,TRBV27,TGTGCCAGCAGTTTATCAGGGACCACCGGCGAGCAGTTCTTC,CASSLSGTTGEQFF
NA,TRBD1,TRBJ1-4,TRBV7-7,TGTGCTAGCAGCTTAATCTCTACCGGGACAGGGGTTTCTGAAAAACTGTTTTTT,CASSLISTGTGVSEKLFF
NA,TRBD1,TRBJ1-1,TRBV7-9,TGTGCCAGCAGCAACCGACAGGGTGGTACTGAAGCTTTCTTT,CASSNRQGGTEAFF
NA,TRBD2,TRBJ2-7,TRBV7-6,TGTGCCAGCAGCAAAGGGACTAGCGGGAGATCCGAGCAGTACTTC,CASSKGTSGRSEQYF
once,NA,TRBJ1-1,TRBV6-6,TGTGCCAGCAGTCCTGGGGAAGCACGGGGAGCTTTCTTT,CASSPGEARGAFF
NA,NA,TRBJ2-7,TRBV3-1/TRBV3-2,TGTGCCAGCAGCCCATGGCAGGGTTCCATGAGCGAGCAGTACTTC,CASSPWQGSMSEQYF
NA,TRBD2,TRBJ2-1,TRBV6-2/TRBV6-3,TGTGCCAGCCGCCAAACGATGAGCGGGAGGGCGTACAATGAGCAGTTCTTC,CASRQTMSGRAYNEQFF
NA,NA,TRBJ2-2,TRBV12-5,TGTGCTAGTGGTTTGGTATCAGGGAGGTATACCGGGGAGCTGTTTTTT,CASGLVSGRYTGELFF
few,NA,TRBJ1-1,TRBV2,TGTGCCAGCAGTGATCTACGGCAGGGCGAGACTGAAGCTTTCTTT,CASSDLRQGETEAFF
NA,NA,TRBJ2-7,TRBV11-2,TGTGCCAGCAGCTTAACGCGGGGCATAACCTACGAGCAGTACTTC,CASSLTRGITYEQYF
NA,NA,TRBJ1-4,TRBV30,TGTGCCTGGAGTCGGTCCCCTTTAAATGAAAAACTGTTTTTT,CAWSRSPLNEKLFF